This T cell receptor (beta chain) originates from a study of regulatory T cells in long-lasting Graves disease. Study findings and constraints: Persistent patients had a count of shared public clonotypes (2,741) that exceeded that of new patients (about 870). Accuracy was perhaps lowered by the small sample size. When disease was persistent, TRBV28, TRBJ1-2 and TRBJ2-5 were the favored segments.

TCR beta libraries were built with iRepertoire HTBI primers and Arm-PCR of CDR3 regions. TCRdb passed the multiplex PCR reads through MiXCR, listing each CDR3 protein once. In the table there are around 250,000 distinct CDR3 sequences, just over 20% of which are singletons. J was trimmed by 2 bases and V by 3 bases; bases with no gene match: 6. Per the germline V gene, CDR1 is KGHSH and CDR2 is LQKENI. CDR3 length: 17 residues. This clonotype has just a few counts. Antigen: not known. Documented time point: newly diagnosed GD, antithyroid drugs for less than 3 months. Isolated PBMC RNA provided the starting material for the TCR library.

This receptor was taken from a female donor with Graves disease. The V and J genes are TRBV18 and TRBJ2-6; 8 nucleotides line up with TRBD1. The specimen comprised peripheral blood mononuclear cells (PBMCs), sampled at new diagnosis, from a patient treated with antithyroid drugs. This CDR3 is CASSPTKTGAGANVLTF. CDR3 DNA: TGTGCCAGCTCACCCACAAAGACAGGGGCTGGGGCCAACGTCCTGACTTTC.